These T cell receptor beta chains were read from a single sample in a study of blood T cell repertoires in COVID-19. TCRdb's table, derived via immunoSEQ multiplex PCR, lists solely in-frame clones and lacks some. The table lists more than 95,000 clones, 82% of them singletons. Sequencing input: peripheral blood. Every receptor here comes from a man aged 55 to 70 with acute or convalescent COVID-19. CDR3s include the opening cysteine and the closing phenylalanine or tryptophan. D genes are given only for firm matches. The size of a clone is reported for some rows only, either as once, few or many, or as a class for expanded clones.

v_call	d_call	j_call	clone_size	cdr3_aa	cdr3_nt
TRBV25-1	.	TRBJ2-3	.	CASSELADTDTQYF	TGTGCCAGCAGTGAACTAGCAGACACAGATACGCAGTATTTT
TRBV7-8	TRBD1	TRBJ1-2	few	CASSLTGGIIGYGYTF	TGTGCCAGCAGCTTGACAGGGGGAATAATCGGATATGGCTACACCTTC
TRBV9	TRBD1	TRBJ2-7	.	CASSGGQGFSYEQYF	TGTGCCAGCAGCGGGGGACAGGGGTTCTCCTACGAGCAGTACTTC
TRBV5-1	TRBD2	TRBJ2-4	.	CASSLGSSGGIQYF	TGCGCCAGCAGCTTGGGATCCTCGGGGGGCATTCAGTACTTC
TRBV3-1/TRBV3-2	TRBD1	TRBJ1-1	.	CASSQADRGGAFF	TGTGCCAGCAGCCAAGCGGACAGGGGAGGAGCTTTCTTT
TRBV5-6	.	TRBJ1-1	.	CASSFGGGGTEAFF	TGTGCCAGCAGCTTTGGCGGGGGAGGGACTGAAGCTTTCTTT
TRBV7-9	.	TRBJ2-6	.	CASTEGRNSGANVLTF	TGTGCCAGCACTGAGGGTCGGAACTCTGGGGCCAACGTCCTGACTTTC
TRBV6-5	.	TRBJ1-5	.	CASTGVGNQPQHF	TGTGCCAGCACGGGTGTAGGCAATCAGCCCCAGCATTTT
TRBV3-1/TRBV3-2	.	TRBJ1-2	.	CASSRMDSQAYGYTF	TGTGCCAGCAGCCGGATGGACAGTCAGGCCTATGGCTACACCTTC
TRBV7-2	.	TRBJ2-5	few	CASSFQSGIPLETQYF	TGTGCCAGCAGCTTCCAATCAGGGATTCCCCTGGAGACCCAGTACTTC
TRBV7-2	TRBD1	TRBJ2-3	few	CASSWTGATDTQYF	TGTGCCAGCAGCTGGACAGGGGCCACAGATACGCAGTATTTT
TRBV30	TRBD1	TRBJ2-1	.	CAWSPGTGNNEQFF	TGTGCCTGGAGTCCCGGGACAGGGAACAATGAGCAGTTCTTC
TRBV24-1	.	TRBJ2-1	once	CATSDLGTYNEQFF	TGTGCCACCAGTGATTTGGGCACCTACAATGAGCAGTTCTTC
TRBV5-8	.	TRBJ1-1	.	CASSWSRAFF	TGTGCCAGCAGCTGGAGTAGAGCTTTCTTT
TRBV5-1	TRBD1	TRBJ1-6	once	CASSLTDRDSPLHF	TGCGCCAGCAGCTTGACGGACAGGGATTCACCCCTCCACTTT
TRBV19	.	TRBJ2-5	.	CASSISNQETQYF	TGTGCCAGTAGTATTAGCAACCAAGAGACCCAGTACTTC
TRBV30	TRBD2	TRBJ2-2	.	CAWSTGLATGELFF	TGTGCCTGGAGTACGGGACTAGCAACCGGGGAGCTGTTTTTT
TRBV5-4	.	TRBJ1-6	few	CASSSRQDSSYNSPLHF	TGTGCCAGCAGCTCTCGACAGGATAGCTCCTATAATTCACCCCTCCACTTT
TRBV4-1	TRBD1	TRBJ1-2	once	CASSQGGTGSDYGYTF	TGCGCCAGCAGCCAAGGGGGGACAGGGTCTGACTATGGCTACACCTTC
TRBV5-5	TRBD1	TRBJ2-2	.	CASSRTLTGQSNTGELFF	TGTGCCAGCAGCCGCACCCTAACGGGACAGAGTAACACCGGGGAGCTGTTTTTT
TRBV28	TRBD1	TRBJ1-2	once	CASSLRTGTNYGYTF	TGTGCCAGCAGTCTCCGGACAGGGACTAACTATGGCTACACCTTC
TRBV2	TRBD1	TRBJ1-5	.	CASNRGLQPQHF	TGTGCCAGCAACAGGGGGCTTCAGCCCCAGCATTTT
TRBV7-2	.	TRBJ1-3	.	CASSFGRMMGNTIYF	TGTGCCAGCAGCTTCGGCAGGATGATGGGAAACACCATATATTTT
TRBV6-5	.	TRBJ1-5	.	CASSLLGGLGQPQHF	TGTGCCAGCAGCCTACTGGGGGGATTGGGTCAGCCCCAGCATTTT
TRBV12-3/TRBV12-4	.	TRBJ1-2	.	CASSELTAYGYTF	TGTGCCAGCAGTGAGCTGACAGCCTATGGCTACACCTTC
TRBV18	TRBD1	TRBJ1-1	.	CASSPSRGDTEAFF	TGTGCCAGCTCACCGAGCAGGGGGGACACTGAAGCTTTCTTT
TRBV6-5	.	TRBJ2-7	.	CASSYRGDRTYEQYF	TGTGCCAGCAGTTACCGAGGCGACAGGACATACGAGCAGTACTTC
TRBV4-3	.	TRBJ1-1	.	CASSQEWPNTEAFF	TGCGCCAGCAGCCAAGAATGGCCGAACACTGAAGCTTTCTTT
TRBV6-5	.	TRBJ1-2	.	CASSYGPGEYGYTF	TGTGCCAGCAGTTACGGCCCAGGGGAGTATGGCTACACCTTC
TRBV5-1	.	TRBJ2-3	.	CASSLVIQSPDTQYF	TGCGCCAGCAGCTTAGTAATACAGTCGCCAGATACGCAGTATTTT
TRBV3-1/TRBV3-2	.	TRBJ1-1	.	CASSRDWTTEAFF	TGTGCCAGCAGCCGGGACTGGACAACCGAAGCTTTCTTT
TRBV11-3	.	TRBJ1-1	.	CASSLDRNTEAFF	TGTGCCAGCAGCTTAGACAGGAACACTGAAGCTTTCTTT
TRBV7-2	TRBD2	TRBJ2-1	.	CASSLTSDNNEQFF	TGTGCCAGCAGCTTGACTAGCGATAACAATGAGCAGTTCTTC
TRBV30	TRBD1	TRBJ1-4	.	CAWRDGQGLGEKLFF	TGTGCCTGGAGGGACGGACAGGGGTTAGGGGAAAAACTGTTTTTT
TRBV5-4	TRBD1	TRBJ1-2	.	CASSGGQGYGYTF	TGTGCCAGCAGCGGAGGACAGGGCTATGGCTACACCTTC
TRBV11-2	.	TRBJ2-5	.	CASSLGGLGQETQYF	TGTGCCAGCAGCCTCGGGGGACTGGGACAAGAGACCCAGTACTTC
TRBV5-4	.	TRBJ1-4	.	CASSLDQGRNEKLFF	TGTGCCAGCAGCTTGGATCAGGGCAGGAATGAAAAACTGTTTTTT
TRBV7-9	.	TRBJ2-5	.	CASIAGLLGTQYF	TGTGCCAGCATCGCGGGACTGCTGGGGACCCAGTACTTC
TRBV9	TRBD1	TRBJ1-5	.	CASSVGTGVDNQPQHF	TGTGCCAGCAGCGTAGGGACAGGGGTGGACAATCAGCCCCAGCATTTT
TRBV4-1	TRBD1	TRBJ1-1	.	CASSSGQGIGDTEAFF	TGCGCCAGCAGTTCGGGACAGGGAATAGGTGACACTGAAGCTTTCTTT